This T cell receptor (beta chain) came from a study of shared clonotypes between healthy human individuals. This CDR3 comprises 17 residues. Germline V gives CDR1 SGHAT, CDR2 FQNNGV. The ends were cut back, 0 bases at V and 3 bases at J, with 15 bases in the middle. The authors distributed each subset's genomic DNA evenly over several immunoSEQ plates. Produced via immunoSEQ multiplex PCR; TCRdb's table is partial and in-frame only. This sample has around 2.1 million clones, with approximately 94% found just once. Overall study results and limits: Genetic and exposure-history diversity was limited by the small donor number.

About this clone itself: What it binds is unknown.

In the CD4+ fraction, cells were divided into CD45RA+ naive and CD45RA-negative memory subsets. The rearrangement uses TRBV11-2 and TRBJ2-1; maybe TRBD2 (6 bases). The receptor's source is a man between 18 and 29 years old in good health. Material: naive CD4+ T cells sorted from blood. The subset denotes: CD45RA+ positively selected. Written as DNA, the CDR3 is TGTGCCAGCAGCTTAGATGTCCCTCCGCGGGGCTACAATGAGCAGTTCTTC. Protein product: CASSLDVPPRGYNEQFF.